This T cell receptor beta chain was sequenced in a study of response to subunit inactivated influenza vaccine. Study-wide findings and caveats: That few new T cells are recruited by each seasonal influenza vaccination was the authors' suggestion.

From the RT-PCR reads, TCRdb called clonotypes with MiXCR, one entry per CDR3 protein. The sample lists approximately 530,000 distinct CDR3 sequences, 6% to 9% occurring once. This CDR3 is 13 amino acids long. Trimming removed 3 bases at V and 2 bases at J, with 8 bases between. Germline loops: CDR1 SGHDT, CDR2 YYEEEE. As to this clonotype: What it recognizes is unknown.

This TCR was sampled from a man aged 50 to 69 who received an inactivated influenza vaccine. Source: PBMCs from blood, taken approximately 25 months after vaccination. The rearrangement uses TRBV5-6 and TRBJ1-2; tentatively, D is TRBD1 (5 bases). DNA for the CDR3: TGTGCCAGCAGCTCACAGGTCAACTATGGCTACACCTTC. Protein: CASSSQVNYGYTF.